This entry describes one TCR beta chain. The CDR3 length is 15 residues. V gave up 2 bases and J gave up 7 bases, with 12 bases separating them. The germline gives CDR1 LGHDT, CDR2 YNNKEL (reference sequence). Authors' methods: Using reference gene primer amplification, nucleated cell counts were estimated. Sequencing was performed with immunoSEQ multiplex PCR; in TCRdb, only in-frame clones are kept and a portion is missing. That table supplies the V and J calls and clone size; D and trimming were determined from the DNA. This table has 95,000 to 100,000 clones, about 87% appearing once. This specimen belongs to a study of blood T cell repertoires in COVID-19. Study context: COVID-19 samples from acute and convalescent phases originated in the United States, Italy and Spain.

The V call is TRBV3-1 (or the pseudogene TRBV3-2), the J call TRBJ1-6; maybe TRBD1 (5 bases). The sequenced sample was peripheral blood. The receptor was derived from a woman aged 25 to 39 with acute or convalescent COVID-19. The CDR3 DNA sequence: TGTGCCAGCAGCCAAAAGGCAGGGCCAAATTCACCCCTCCACTTT. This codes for CASSQKAGPNSPLHF.